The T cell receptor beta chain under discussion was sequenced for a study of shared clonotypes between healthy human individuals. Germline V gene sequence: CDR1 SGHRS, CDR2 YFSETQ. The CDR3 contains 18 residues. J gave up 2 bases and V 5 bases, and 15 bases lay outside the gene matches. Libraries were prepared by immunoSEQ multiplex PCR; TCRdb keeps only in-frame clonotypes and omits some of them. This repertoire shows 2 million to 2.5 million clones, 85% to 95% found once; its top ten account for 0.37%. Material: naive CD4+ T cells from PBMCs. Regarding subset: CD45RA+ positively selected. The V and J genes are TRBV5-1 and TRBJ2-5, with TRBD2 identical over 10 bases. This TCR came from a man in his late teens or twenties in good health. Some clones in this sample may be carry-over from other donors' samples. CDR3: CASRAGTSVTQAQETQYF. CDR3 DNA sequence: TGCGCCAGCAGGGCCGGGACTAGCGTCACCCAGGCACAAGAGACCCAGTACTTC.